The entry that follows covers one TCR beta chain sequence. The sample comes from a study of shared clonotypes between healthy human individuals. Study in general: Three men and two women, aged 18 to 49, were donors.

CDR1 and CDR2 from the germline V gene are LGHNA and YNFKEQ. The ends lost 1 base at V and 2 bases at J; junction bases unmatched: 19. This CDR3 is built from 22 residues. Sequencing was performed on unsorted PBMC DNA using ten immunoSEQ deep assay plates. Profiled with immunoSEQ multiplex PCR; TCRdb holds only in-frame clones, not every one. The sample holds approximately 510,000 clones, 79% seen once. HIV-negative, healthy adults without recent acute infections or vaccinations were the donors. Each donor was a Caucasian adult residing in Nashville, Tennessee. The chain couples TRBV4-2 to TRBJ2-3; 12 bases are shared with TRBD2. The TCR sequence derives from a woman in her thirties or forties in good health. Some clones in this sample may be carry-over from other donors' samples. Sequenced: PBMCs. CDR3 bases: TGTGCCAGCAGCCAAGTCCCAACCGGGACTAGCGGGCAGCTAGTAGACACAGATACGCAGTATTTT. Translating gives CASSQVPTGTSGQLVDTDTQYF.